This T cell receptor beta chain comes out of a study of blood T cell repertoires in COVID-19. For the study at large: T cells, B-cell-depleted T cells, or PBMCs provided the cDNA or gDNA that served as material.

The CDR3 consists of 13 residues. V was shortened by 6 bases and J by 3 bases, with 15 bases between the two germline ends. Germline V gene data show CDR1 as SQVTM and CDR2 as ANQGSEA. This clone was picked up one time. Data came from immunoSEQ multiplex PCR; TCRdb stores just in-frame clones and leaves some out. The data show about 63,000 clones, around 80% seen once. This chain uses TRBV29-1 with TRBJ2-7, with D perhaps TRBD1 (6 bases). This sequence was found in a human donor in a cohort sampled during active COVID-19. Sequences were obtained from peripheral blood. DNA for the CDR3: TGCAGCGTCGCGACAGGAGACCTCTACGAGCAGTACTTC. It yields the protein CSVATGDLYEQYF.